Following are 3 T cell receptor beta chains from one sample sequenced in a study of early T cells in non-severe SARS-CoV-2 infection (dated by TCRdb to the early 2020s). The library was prepared using 5' RACE. The sequencer listed for this sample is NextSeq 500. The public reads were quality trimmed at Q25 with fastp and then assembled into clones with MiXCR by TCRdb, keeping productive beta chains. Rows with one shared CDR3 protein collapse into an entry with the most common genes and DNA. The table for this sample lists around 46,000 distinct CDR3 sequences; around 5.6% of them were counted only once. The leading ten clones occupy around 4.4% of the sample. Sequenced sample: whole blood. These receptors were collected from an adult who was a healthcare worker with PCR-confirmed SARS-CoV-2 infection or an uninfected control (not recorded which).

This clonotype was observed at least ten times. This chain links TRBV24-1 with TRBJ1-1; possible D gene TRBD1, 6 bases. Germline V CDR1 and CDR2: KGHDR, SFDVKD. The CDR3 covers 15 residues. V dropped 5 bases and J dropped 6 bases, with 18 bases sitting between them. The CDR3 sequence: CATSGGLGGSAEAFF. CDR3 nucleotide sequence: TGTGCCACCAGTGGGGGGCTTGGGGGGAGCGCTGAAGCTTTCTTT.

This clonotype was counted many times. The V gene is TRBV12-2, the J gene TRBJ2-7. TRBV12-2 is a documented pseudogene. The CDR3 runs 15 residues. The DNA for the CDR3 is TGTGCAAGTCGCCTCAGGACGGGTACCTCCTACGAGCAGTACTTC. Translated, it gives CASRLRTGTSYEQYF.

This rearrangement joins TRBV6-5 to TRBJ1-3; no clear D gene. The V end was cut by 0 bases, the J end by 4 bases, with 7 bases between. There are 14 residues in the CDR3. The germline V gene encodes CDR1 MNHEY and CDR2 SVGAGI. The CDR3 protein is CASSYSGPGNTIYF. DNA for the CDR3: TGTGCCAGCAGTTACTCAGGGCCAGGAAACACCATATATTTT.